The rows below give T cell receptor beta chains drawn from one sample of a study of a mutant IDH1 vaccine in newly diagnosed glioma. Sequencing used immunoSEQ multiplex PCR; TCRdb keeps in-frame clones, though not all of them. This table has about 94,000 clones, under 90% appearing once. No cognate antigen is known for these TCRs. The sequencing here drew on PBMCs, taken from a glioma patient whose treatment included an IDH1 peptide vaccine. Receptors were obtained from a woman between 45 and 65 years old with glioma. The CDR3 runs from the conserved cysteine through the conserved F or W. A D gene is named only where the DNA matches it firmly. Rows give clone size only sometimes, using once, few, many, or a class for an expanded clone.

cdr3_length d_call j_call v_call clone_size cdr3_aa cdr3_nt
15 TRBD1 TRBJ1-4 TRBV18 . CASSPPLRQGEKLFF TGTGCCAGCTCACCACCGCTAAGACAGGGTGAAAAACTGTTTTTT
14 TRBD1 TRBJ1-2 TRBV30 few CAWSGGQGGYGYTF TGTGCCTGGAGTGGGGGACAGGGGGGCTATGGCTACACCTTC
16 . TRBJ2-1 TRBV19 . CASSLARLVTYNEQFF TGTGCCAGTAGTCTTGCACGCTTAGTCACTTACAATGAGCAGTTCTTC
15 . TRBJ2-2 TRBV6-6 . CASSYSAGGFVELFF TGTGCCAGCAGTTACTCCGCAGGGGGGTTTGTGGAGCTGTTTTTT
15 TRBD1 TRBJ1-6 TRBV28 . CASRRTGGDWSPLHF TGTGCCAGCAGGCGGACAGGGGGCGATTGGTCACCCCTCCACTTT
15 . TRBJ1-1 TRBV6-5 . CASSYSLGAFAEAFF TGTGCCAGCAGTTACAGCTTGGGGGCCTTCGCTGAAGCTTTCTTT
12 . TRBJ1-5 TRBV19 . CASSSRRQPQHF TGTGCCAGTAGTTCACGACGTCAGCCCCAGCATTTT
14 . TRBJ2-4 TRBV30 . CAWSVSTLKNIQYF TGTGCCTGGAGTGTGTCGACCCTAAAAAACATTCAGTACTTC
16 TRBD1 TRBJ2-3 TRBV7-8 . CASSSGQGVKRDTQYF TGTGCCAGCAGCTCAGGACAGGGGGTGAAGAGAGATACGCAGTATTTT
13 . TRBJ1-2 TRBV6-5 . CASSYGEVYGYTF TGTGCCAGCAGTTACGGGGAAGTCTATGGCTACACCTTC
16 . TRBJ1-5 TRBV7-8 . CASSLEGFMTRQPQHF TGTGCCAGCAGCTTAGAGGGATTCATGACGAGGCAGCCCCAGCATTTT
19 TRBD2 TRBJ2-4 TRBV5-1 . CASSLFRAGGPLAKNIQYF TGCGCCAGCAGCTTATTTAGGGCGGGAGGGCCCTTAGCCAAAAACATTCAGTACTTC
12 . TRBJ1-2 TRBV2 . CASSDPYYGYTF TGTGCCAGCAGTGATCCCTACTATGGCTACACCTTC
13 . TRBJ2-3 TRBV5-6 . CASSLTGTDTQYF TGTGCCAGCAGCTTAACAGGCACAGATACGCAGTATTTT
20 TRBD1 TRBJ1-2 TRBV23-1 . CASSHIPGTGGGKGLGGYTF TGCGCCAGCAGCCACATTCCCGGGACAGGGGGCGGAAAGGGGCTGGGTGGCTACACCTTC
15 TRBD2 TRBJ2-3 TRBV7-9 . CASSYGGGPGDTQYF TGTGCCAGCAGCTATGGCGGGGGACCCGGGGATACGCAGTATTTT
20 TRBD2 TRBJ2-1 TRBV10-1 . CASSDRGQGWTSGRASEQFF TGCGCCAGCAGTGACCGAGGACAGGGTTGGACTAGCGGGAGGGCCAGTGAGCAGTTCTTC
16 TRBD1 TRBJ1-3 TRBV7-2 once CASSQSQGAHGNTIYF TGTGCCAGCAGTCAATCGCAGGGGGCGCACGGAAACACCATATATTTT
13 . TRBJ2-7 TRBV27 . CASSLGISYEQYF TGTGCCAGCAGTTTGGGGATCTCCTACGAGCAGTACTTC
13 . TRBJ1-1 TRBV5-1 . CASSSGENTEAFF TGCGCCAGCAGCTCGGGAGAGAACACTGAAGCTTTCTTT
17 TRBD1 TRBJ2-4 TRBV7-9 . CASSSYRGPRRQNIQYF TGTGCCAGCAGCTCCTACAGGGGGCCGCGGCGCCAAAACATTCAGTACTTC
15 TRBD2 TRBJ2-5 TRBV6-1 . CASSEAASGRGTQYF TGTGCCAGCAGTGAAGCGGCTAGCGGGAGAGGGACCCAGTACTTC
14 TRBD1 TRBJ2-7 TRBV28 . CASSATGAAYEQYF TGTGCCAGCAGTGCCACAGGGGCCGCCTACGAGCAGTACTTC
14 . TRBJ2-2 TRBV5-4 few CASSPGQLTGELFF TGTGCCAGCAGCCCGGGACAACTCACCGGGGAGCTGTTTTTT
17 . TRBJ1-3 TRBV7-8 . CASSLVREGTSGNTIYF TGTGCCAGCAGCTTAGTACGGGAGGGAACCTCTGGAAACACCATATATTTT
15 . TRBJ1-3 TRBV19 . CASKRQGPSGNTIYF TGTGCCAGTAAGAGGCAGGGGCCCTCCGGAAACACCATATATTTT
14 . TRBJ2-7 TRBV10-3 . CAIKRDGSKYEQYF TGTGCCATCAAGAGAGACGGCTCCAAGTACGAGCAGTACTTC
14 . TRBJ1-1 TRBV6-4 . CASSAEGTNTEAFF TGTGCCAGCAGTGCAGAGGGAACGAACACTGAAGCTTTCTTT
15 TRBD1 TRBJ2-7 TRBV25-1 . CASSGLRDRIYEQYF TGTGCCAGCAGTGGACTCAGGGACAGGATCTACGAGCAGTACTTC
15 TRBD2 TRBJ2-5 TRBV10-3 . CAISGGGSSYETQYF TGTGCCATCAGTGGGGGCGGGAGTTCTTATGAGACCCAGTACTTC
17 TRBD2 TRBJ2-2 TRBV11-2 . CASSSLRTSGNTGELFF TGTGCCAGCAGCTCCCTTCGAACTAGCGGTAACACCGGGGAGCTGTTTTTT
15 . TRBJ2-3 TRBV10-1 . CASSDPGSGTDTQYF TGCGCCAGCAGTGATCCGGGATCCGGCACAGATACGCAGTATTTT
16 . TRBJ2-6 TRBV28 . CASSSWGSPGANVLTF TGTGCCAGCAGTTCTTGGGGGTCCCCCGGGGCCAACGTCCTGACTTTC
14 . TRBJ1-3 TRBV7-3 . CASSQGSPGNTIYF TGTGCCAGCAGTCAGGGGTCACCTGGAAACACCATATATTTT
14 . TRBJ1-2 TRBV25-1 . CASSESPGYYGYTF TGTGCCAGCAGTGAATCCCCGGGTTACTATGGCTACACCTTC
12 . TRBJ2-7 TRBV16 once CASSSLGYEQYF TGTGCCAGCAGCTCCTTAGGCTACGAGCAGTACTTC
14 . TRBJ1-2 TRBV5-1 . CASSLSMDGYGYTF TGCGCCAGCAGCTTGTCAATGGATGGCTATGGCTACACCTTC
13 . TRBJ2-2 TRBV6-5 . CATRRGNTGELFF TGTGCCACCCGGAGGGGAAACACCGGGGAGCTGTTTTTT
11 . TRBJ1-2 TRBV25-1 . CASSGRHGYTF TGTGCCAGCAGTGGGAGGCACGGCTACACCTTC